This T cell receptor (beta chain) was obtained from a study of blood T cell repertoires in COVID-19. This clone has only one observation. V lost 8 bases, J lost 6 bases, and 11 bases lay in between. The CDR3 length is 12 residues. Germline lookup yields CDR1 LNHDA and CDR2 SQIVND (reference sequence). Some clones are missing from TCRdb's copy, which holds only in-frame ones; the method was immunoSEQ multiplex PCR. The sample has some 100,000 clones, roughly 83% seen once. The chain couples TRBV19 to TRBJ1-5, with D unclear. The source is a human donor in a cohort sampled during active COVID-19. Sequencing input: peripheral blood. Written as DNA, the CDR3 is TGTGCCAGTGGAGGGAGGGCTCAGCCCCAGCATTTT. Protein product: CASGGRAQPQHF.